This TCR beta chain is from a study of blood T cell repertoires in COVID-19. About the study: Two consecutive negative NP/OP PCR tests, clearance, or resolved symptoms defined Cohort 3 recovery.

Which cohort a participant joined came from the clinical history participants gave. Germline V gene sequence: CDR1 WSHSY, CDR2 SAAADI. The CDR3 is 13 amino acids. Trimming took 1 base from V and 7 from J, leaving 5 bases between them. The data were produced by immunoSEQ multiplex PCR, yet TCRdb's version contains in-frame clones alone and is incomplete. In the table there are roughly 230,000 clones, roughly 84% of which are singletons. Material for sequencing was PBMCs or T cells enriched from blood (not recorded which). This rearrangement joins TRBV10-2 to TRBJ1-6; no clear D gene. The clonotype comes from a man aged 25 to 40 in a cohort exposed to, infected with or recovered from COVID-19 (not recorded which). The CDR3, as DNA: TGCGCCAGCAGTGAGTTGTTAAATTCACCCCTCCACTTT. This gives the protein CASSELLNSPLHF.